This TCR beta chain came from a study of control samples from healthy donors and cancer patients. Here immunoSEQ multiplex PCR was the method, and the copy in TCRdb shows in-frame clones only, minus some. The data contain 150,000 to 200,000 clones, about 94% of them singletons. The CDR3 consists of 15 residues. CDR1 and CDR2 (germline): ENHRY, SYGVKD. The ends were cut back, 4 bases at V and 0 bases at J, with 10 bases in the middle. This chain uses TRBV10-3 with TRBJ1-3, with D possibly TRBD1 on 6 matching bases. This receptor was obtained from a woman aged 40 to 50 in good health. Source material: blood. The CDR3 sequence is CAISAGRGSGNTIYF. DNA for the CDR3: TGTGCCATCAGTGCTGGCAGGGGCTCTGGAAACACCATATATTTT.